This passage covers 18 T cell receptor beta chains from one sample sequenced in a study of cytomegalovirus exposure and HLA in healthy donors. PCR was performed using 60 Vbeta and 13 Jbeta primers. Assay used: immunoSEQ multiplex PCR; TCRdb lists only in-frame clones, some missing. The table shows 300,000 or so clones, with almost 85% occurring only once. The sample was PBMCs. Receptor source: a woman aged 40-49 years in good health and CMV-seropositive.

The genes are TRBV29-1 and TRBJ1-1; D might be TRBD1 (6 bases). Germline V gives CDR1 SQVTM, CDR2 ANQGSEA. This CDR3 region has 14 residues. V was pared by 2 bases and J by 0 bases, with 10 bases between. The CDR3 is CSVELSGVNTEAFF. The CDR3 DNA reads TGCAGCGTTGAATTATCAGGGGTGAACACTGAAGCTTTCTTT.

In nucleotides, the CDR3 is TGTGCCAGCAGCTTAGAAGCAGCTATCAGACTAGCGGACAATGAGCAGTTCTTC. Translating gives CASSLEAAIRLADNEQFF. The rearrangement joins TRBV7-9 to TRBJ2-1; 9 bases map to TRBD2. This CDR3 is 18 amino acids long. The germline V gene encodes CDR1 SEHNR and CDR2 FQNEAQ (reference sequence). After removal of 1 base from V and 5 bases from J, the junction contained 12 bases not matched to a gene.

The V and J genes are TRBV7-8 and TRBJ2-7; weak D call: TRBD2 (5 bases). The CDR3 is made up of 15 amino acids. Germline CDR1 reads SGHVS; CDR2 reads FQNEAQ. V lost 3 bases and J lost 2, with 14 bases in between. This CDR3 reads CASSFIVTTTYEQYF. The DNA of the CDR3 is TGTGCCAGCAGCTTTATAGTGACTACGACCTACGAGCAGTACTTC.

The chain links TRBV14 to TRBJ2-5; D is unresolved. V was trimmed by 1 base and J by 5 bases, leaving 14 bases between them. The CDR3 totals 15 residues. Germline CDR1 reads SGHDN; CDR2 reads FVKESK. The CDR3 DNA reads as TGTGCCAGCAGCCAAGTTCCCGGGTTCGCGGAGACCCAGTACTTC. As protein: CASSQVPGFAETQYF.

The chain couples TRBV2 to TRBJ1-3, with unresolved D. The CDR3 is 17 amino acids. Looked up from germline, CDR1 is SNHLY and CDR2 is FYNNEI. The V and J ends lost 2 bases and 0 bases respectively, with 14 bases between them. CDR3 loop: CASSEWGATSSGNTIYF. Written as DNA, the CDR3 is TGTGCCAGCAGTGAATGGGGTGCCACTAGCTCTGGAAACACCATATATTTT.

The V gene is TRBV2, the J gene TRBJ2-3; 7 bases map to TRBD2. J lost 2 bases, V lost 7 bases, and 12 bases had no gene match. Looked up from germline, CDR1 is SNHLY and CDR2 is FYNNEI. The CDR3 is made up of 16 amino acids. The CDR3 DNA sequence: TGTGCCAGCATTGAGGGACTATGGCGGTACACAGATACGCAGTATTTT. Its protein product is CASIEGLWRYTDTQYF.

The rearrangement uses TRBV7-2 and TRBJ2-5; 7 bases fit TRBD1. CDR3 length: 17 amino acids. The V gene's germline CDR1 is SGHTA and CDR2 FQGNSA. V lost 2 bases, J lost 5 bases, and 14 bases stayed unmatched. The CDR3 spells CASSLQRLTGASETQYF. The CDR3 nucleotides are TGTGCCAGCAGCTTACAGAGACTAACAGGGGCGTCGGAGACCCAGTACTTC.

The gene calls are TRBV30 and TRBJ1-5, with a possible D match to TRBD1 (5 bases). V was pared by 0 bases and J by 5 bases, with 14 bases between. This CDR3 is 15 amino acids long. CDR1 is GTSNPN, CDR2 SVGIG, per germline (reference sequence). As DNA, the CDR3 is TGTGCCTGGAGTGTAAGTTACCAGGGCGATCAGCCCCAGCATTTT. As protein: CAWSVSYQGDQPQHF.

V usage is TRBV5-4 and J usage is TRBJ2-7, with D perhaps matching TRBD1 (5 bases). V was clipped by 4 bases and J by 3 bases, with 8 bases between them. CDR1 SGHNT and CDR2 YYREEE come from the germline V gene (reference sequence). The CDR3 consists of 12 residues. Here the CDR3 reads CASSQGNYEQYF. In nucleotides, the CDR3 is TGTGCCAGCAGCCAGGGTAACTACGAGCAGTACTTC.

The rearrangement links TRBV27 to TRBJ2-1, with TRBD2 as a possible D gene (7 bases). Germline assignment: CDR1 MNHEY and CDR2 SMNVEV (reference sequence). Trimming pared 0 bases from V and 9 bases from J, leaving 9 bases between. The CDR3 runs to 13 residues. CDR3 DNA sequence: TGTGCCAGCAGTTTATCAGGGGGGGGTGAGCAGTTCTTC. This translates into CASSLSGGGEQFF.

CDR3 region: CASSAGDNSGNTIYF. DNA of the CDR3: TGTGCCAGTAGTGCAGGGGACAACTCTGGAAACACCATATATTTT. This chain connects TRBV19 to TRBJ1-3; maybe TRBD1 (6 bases). V was pared by 5 bases and J by 0 bases, with 11 bases between. The V gene's germline CDR1 is LNHDA and CDR2 SQIVND (reference sequence). CDR3 length: 15 residues. Looking up the rest from reference TRBV19 and TRBJ1-3 gives the full variable domain: DGGITQSPKYLFRKEGQNVTLSCEQNLNHDAMYWYRQDPGQGLRLIYYSQIVNDFQKGDIAEGYSVSREKKESFPLTVTSAQKNPTAFYLCASSAGDNSGNTIYFGEGSWLTVV.

V usage is TRBV28 and J usage is TRBJ2-1; 9 bases agree with TRBD2. V was pared by 6 bases and J by 4 bases, with 19 bases of the junction left unmatched. The CDR3 sequence is 19 residues long. Germline V gives CDR1 MDHEN, CDR2 SYDVKM. CDR3 sequence: CASSPLGAGGVNGYNEQFF. The CDR3 DNA reads TGTGCCAGCAGCCCCCTCGGAGCGGGAGGAGTCAACGGATACAATGAGCAGTTCTTC.

The DNA for the CDR3 is TGTGCCAGCAGTTCGACAGGAGCTCCTAGCAATCAGCCCCAGCATTTT. This encodes CASSSTGAPSNQPQHF. The chain combines TRBV27 with TRBJ1-5; a weak D match, TRBD1 (6 bases). Germline V lookup: CDR1 MNHEY, CDR2 SMNVEV (reference sequence). The germline V and J ends were trimmed by 4 bases and 0 bases, with 13 bases remaining between them. This CDR3 comprises 16 residues.

CDR3 sequence reads: CASSQQTHSQAFYGYTF. Written as DNA, the CDR3 is TGCGCCAGCAGCCAACAGACCCACTCACAGGCTTTTTATGGCTACACCTTC. The chain carries TRBV4-3 and TRBJ1-2; D may be TRBD1 (5 bases). There are 17 residues in the CDR3. Trimming took 2 bases from V and 5 from J, leaving 21 bases between them. Germline V lookup: CDR1 LGHNA, CDR2 YSLEER.

The chain employs TRBV30 and TRBJ2-7; D may be TRBD1 (5 bases). Germline lookup yields CDR1 GTSNPN and CDR2 SVGIG (reference sequence). The CDR3 runs to 12 residues. The CDR3 region is CAYQGGAVEQYF. Written as DNA, the CDR3 is TGTGCATACCAGGGTGGCGCAGTCGAGCAGTACTTC.

The chain carries TRBV13 and TRBJ1-1; 8 nucleotides line up with TRBD1. Germline CDR1 reads PRHDT; CDR2 reads FYEKMQ (reference sequence). This CDR3 has 15 residues. V shed 7 bases, J shed 2 bases, and the junction held 9 bases outside the gene matches. CDR3 amino acids: CASTVRDRYNTEAFF. CDR3 bases: TGTGCCAGCACCGTCCGGGACAGGTACAACACTGAAGCTTTCTTT.

CDR3 protein: CASSSGGGSVVDIQYF. The CDR3 nucleotides are TGTGCCAGCAGTTCAGGGGGCGGTTCGGTGGTCGACATTCAGTACTTC. The chain joins TRBV28 to TRBJ2-4; 8 bases align to TRBD1. The CDR3 loop spans 16 amino acids. CDR1 and CDR2 from the germline V gene are MDHEN and SYDVKM. V lost 4 bases and J lost 8; bases outside the gene matches: 13.

The chain recombines TRBV14 with TRBJ2-1; 13 bases are shared with TRBD2. The CDR3 extends over 16 amino acids. CDR1 and CDR2 from the germline V gene are SGHDN and FVKESK. V trimming: 0 bases; J trimming: 9 bases; junction bases outside the gene matches: 5. The CDR3, as DNA: TGTGCCAGCAGCCAAGATCAGGGACTAGCGGGACTTGAGCAGTTCTTC. Amino acids: CASSQDQGLAGLEQFF.